The clone carrying this T cell receptor (beta chain) showed up just a few times. The data belong to a study of T-cell reconstitution after alpha-beta-depleted transplantation in children. This CDR3 is built from 15 residues. Germline V lookup: CDR1 SEHNR, CDR2 FQNEAQ (reference sequence). Trimming took 3 bases from V and 5 from J; bases not matched to a gene: 7. Preparation of the TCRbeta library involved a method that used unique molecular identifiers. Using its own MiXCR run on the PCR reads, TCRdb lists one record per CDR3 protein. This sample carries about 250,000 distinct CDR3 sequences, 20% to 30% of them seen once, and the ten largest clones take more than 4.5%.

The chain has TRBV7-9 and TRBJ2-1, with 7 positions matching TRBD2. The TCR originated in a female patient between 2 and 10 years old who had a stem cell transplant for congenital amegakaryocytic thrombocytopenia, so the T cells may come from the graft donor. The sample here was PBMCs, mostly from graft donor cells, taken 360 days after TCRalphabeta/CD19-depleted stem cell transplant. The CDR3 region is CASSLIAGHNNEQFF. DNA of the CDR3: TGTGCCAGCAGCTTGATAGCGGGTCACAACAATGAGCAGTTCTTC.